The T cell receptor (beta chain) under discussion was sequenced for a study of shared clonotypes between healthy human individuals. Background on the study: Those who served as donors were a couple of women and a few men between the ages of 18 and 49. Overall study results and limits: With few donors, the genetic and exposure-history diversity represented was limited. Naive subsets tended to show greater estimated richness than memory subsets. In contrast to clonotypes shared by all four donors, non-shared clonotypes had lower generation probabilities.

Profiling relied on immunoSEQ multiplex PCR, and the TCRdb table lists in-frame clones only, not all of them. The sample contains some 1.4 million clones, over 95% of which appear only once. The CDR3 runs to 16 residues. Trimming took off 4 bases at V and 5 bases at J, with 21 bases between the two ends. Germline values: CDR1 SGHAT, CDR2 FQNNGV. Remarks on this clone: The target antigen is unknown.

Material for sequencing was naive CD4+ T cells sorted from blood. Subset defined: CD45RA+ positively selected. This chain uses TRBV11-2 with TRBJ2-7; D remains ambiguous. This TCR came from a man aged 25 to 40 in good health. CDR3 coding DNA: TGTGCCAGCAGCTCGCGCCCGTCGGGTCTAGTTGACGAGCAGTACTTC. This sequence encodes CASSSRPSGLVDEQYF.